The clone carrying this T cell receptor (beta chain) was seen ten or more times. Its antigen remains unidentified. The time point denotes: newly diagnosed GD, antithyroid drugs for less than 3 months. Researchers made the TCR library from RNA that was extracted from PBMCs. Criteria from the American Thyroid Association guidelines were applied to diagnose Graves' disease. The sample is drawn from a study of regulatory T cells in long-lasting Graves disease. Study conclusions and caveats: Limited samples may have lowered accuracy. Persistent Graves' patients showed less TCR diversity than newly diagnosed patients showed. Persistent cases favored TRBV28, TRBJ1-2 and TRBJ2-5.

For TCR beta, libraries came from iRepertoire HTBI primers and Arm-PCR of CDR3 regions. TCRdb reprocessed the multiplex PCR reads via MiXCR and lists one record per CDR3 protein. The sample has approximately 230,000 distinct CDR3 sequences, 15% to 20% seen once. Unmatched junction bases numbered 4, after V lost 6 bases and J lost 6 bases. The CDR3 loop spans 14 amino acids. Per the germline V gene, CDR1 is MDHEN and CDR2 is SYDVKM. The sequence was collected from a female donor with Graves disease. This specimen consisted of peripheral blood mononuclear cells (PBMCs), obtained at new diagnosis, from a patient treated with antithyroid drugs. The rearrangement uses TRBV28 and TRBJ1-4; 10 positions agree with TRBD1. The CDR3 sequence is CASRPGTGDEKLFF. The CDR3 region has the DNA TGTGCCAGCAGGCCTGGGACAGGGGATGAAAAACTGTTTTTT. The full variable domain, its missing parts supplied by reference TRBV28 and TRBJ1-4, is DVKVTQSSRYLVKRTGEKVFLECVQDMDHENMFWYRQDPGLGLRLIYFSYDVKMKEKGDIPEGYSVSREKKERFSLILESASTNQTSMYLCASRPGTGDEKLFFGSGTQLSVL.